Detailed here is one T cell receptor beta chain. Its target is not known. This entry comes from a study of T cell responses to AZD1222 COVID-19 vaccine. The study's findings and limits: Of spike-specific TCRs, nearly half reportedly target regions left unmutated in variants. Dominant CD4 TCR responses targeted spike regions 160-218 and 743-854. Breadth and depth of Spike-specific TCRs rose after two AZD1222 doses. Most donors were white British, females outnumbered males, and clonal diversity was possibly underestimated.

Only in-frame clones appear in the TCRdb table, and some are missing; sequencing was by immunoSEQ multiplex PCR. Among about 140,000 clones listed, approximately 85% were seen once. The ends were cut back, 5 bases at V and 0 bases at J, with 11 bases in the middle. Germline-derived CDR1 and CDR2 are LNHDA and SQIVND (reference sequence). This CDR3 contains 14 residues. The receptor's source is an adult who received the MenACWY meningococcal vaccine as a control. The V gene is TRBV19, the J gene TRBJ2-7; possible D gene TRBD1, 6 bases. Sequencing was performed on peripheral blood, taken 28 days after the second dose of the MenACWY control vaccine. The CDR3 loop is CASSFGQHSYEQYF. In DNA form, the CDR3 reads TGTGCCAGTAGTTTTGGACAGCACTCCTACGAGCAGTACTTC.